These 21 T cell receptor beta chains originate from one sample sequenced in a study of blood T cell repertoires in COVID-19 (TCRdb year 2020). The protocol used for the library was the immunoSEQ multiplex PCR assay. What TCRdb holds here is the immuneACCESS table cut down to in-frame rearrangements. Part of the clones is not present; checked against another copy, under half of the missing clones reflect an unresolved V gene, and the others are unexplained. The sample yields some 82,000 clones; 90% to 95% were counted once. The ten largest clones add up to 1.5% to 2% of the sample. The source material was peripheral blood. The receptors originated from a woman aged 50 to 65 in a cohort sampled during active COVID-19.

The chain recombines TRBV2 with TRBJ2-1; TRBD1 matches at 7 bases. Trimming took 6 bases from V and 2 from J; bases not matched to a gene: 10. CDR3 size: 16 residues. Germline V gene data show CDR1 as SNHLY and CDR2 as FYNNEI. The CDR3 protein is CASRATPGQTYNEQFF. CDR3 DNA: TGTGCCAGCAGAGCCACTCCGGGACAGACCTACAATGAGCAGTTCTTC.

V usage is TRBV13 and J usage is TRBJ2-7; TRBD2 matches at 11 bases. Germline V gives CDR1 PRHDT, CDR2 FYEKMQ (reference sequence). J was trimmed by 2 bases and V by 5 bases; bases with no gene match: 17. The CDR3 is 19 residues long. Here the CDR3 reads CASSLTSGLADLNTYEQYF. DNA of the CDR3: TGTGCCAGCAGCCTGACCTCGGGACTAGCGGACCTAAACACCTACGAGCAGTACTTC.

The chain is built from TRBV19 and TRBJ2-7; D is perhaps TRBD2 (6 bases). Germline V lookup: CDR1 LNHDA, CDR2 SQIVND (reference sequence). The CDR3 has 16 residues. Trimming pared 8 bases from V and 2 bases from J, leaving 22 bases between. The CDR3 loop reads CASGLSPGRGTYEQYF. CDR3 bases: TGTGCCAGTGGCCTGAGTCCGGGACGGGGGACCTACGAGCAGTACTTC.

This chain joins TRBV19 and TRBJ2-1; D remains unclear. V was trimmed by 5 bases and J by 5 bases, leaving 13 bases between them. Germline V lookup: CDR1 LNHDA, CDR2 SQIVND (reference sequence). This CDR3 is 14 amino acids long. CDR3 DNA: TGTGCCAGTAGTGCGCTTTTCGATAACAATGAGCAGTTCTTC. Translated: CASSALFDNNEQFF.

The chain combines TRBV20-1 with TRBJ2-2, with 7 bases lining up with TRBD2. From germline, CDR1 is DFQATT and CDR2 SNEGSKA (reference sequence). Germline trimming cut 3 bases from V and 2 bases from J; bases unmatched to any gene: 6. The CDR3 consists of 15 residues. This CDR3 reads CSASSSGQNTGELFF. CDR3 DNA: TGCAGTGCTAGTTCTAGCGGCCAAAACACCGGGGAGCTGTTTTTT.

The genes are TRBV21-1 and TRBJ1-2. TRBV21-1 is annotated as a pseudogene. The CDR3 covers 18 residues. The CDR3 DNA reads TGTGCCAGCAGCCTCGACAGTGGGGGGAAATCTACTAACTATGGCTACACCTTC. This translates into CASSLDSGGKSTNYGYTF.

CDR3 nucleotides: TGCGCCAGCAGCACCCCGGGCAATGAGCAGTTCTTC. This translates into CASSTPGNEQFF. The rearrangement links TRBV5-1 to TRBJ2-1; no firm D call. CDR1 is SGHRS, CDR2 YFSETQ, per germline. This CDR3 comprises 12 residues. With 4 bases removed from V and 6 bases from J, the gap between germline ends came to 8 bases.

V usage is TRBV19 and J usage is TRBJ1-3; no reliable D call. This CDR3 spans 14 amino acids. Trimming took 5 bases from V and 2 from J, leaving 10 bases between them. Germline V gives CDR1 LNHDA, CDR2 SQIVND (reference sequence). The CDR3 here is CASSEPGTGNTIYF. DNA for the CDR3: TGTGCCAGTAGTGAGCCGGGTACTGGAAACACCATATATTTT.

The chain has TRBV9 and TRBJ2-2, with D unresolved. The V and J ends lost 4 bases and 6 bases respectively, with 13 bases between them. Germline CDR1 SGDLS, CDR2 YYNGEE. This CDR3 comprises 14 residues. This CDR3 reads CASSFSMAAGELFF. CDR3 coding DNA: TGTGCCAGCAGCTTCTCTATGGCGGCCGGGGAGCTGTTTTTT. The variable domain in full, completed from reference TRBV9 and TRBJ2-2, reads DSGVTQTPKHLITATGQRVTLRCSPRSGDLSVYWYQQSLDQGLQFLIQYYNGEERAKGNILERFSAQQFPDLHSELNLSSLELGDSALYFCASSFSMAAGELFFGEGSRLTVL.

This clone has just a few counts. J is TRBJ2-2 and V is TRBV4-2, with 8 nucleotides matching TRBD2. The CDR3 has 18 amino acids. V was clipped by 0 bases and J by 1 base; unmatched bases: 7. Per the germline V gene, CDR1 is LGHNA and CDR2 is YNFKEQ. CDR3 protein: CASSQDLSGGLNTGELFF. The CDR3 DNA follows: TGTGCCAGCAGCCAAGATCTCAGCGGGGGCTTGAACACCGGGGAGCTGTTTTTT.

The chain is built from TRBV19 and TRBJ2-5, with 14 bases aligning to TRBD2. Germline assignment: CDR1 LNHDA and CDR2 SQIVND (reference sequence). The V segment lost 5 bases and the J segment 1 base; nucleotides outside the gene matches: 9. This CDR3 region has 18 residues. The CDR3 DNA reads TGTGCCAGTAGTGCAGACCACGGACTAGCGGGGGGCCAAGAGACCCAGTACTTC. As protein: CASSADHGLAGGQETQYF.

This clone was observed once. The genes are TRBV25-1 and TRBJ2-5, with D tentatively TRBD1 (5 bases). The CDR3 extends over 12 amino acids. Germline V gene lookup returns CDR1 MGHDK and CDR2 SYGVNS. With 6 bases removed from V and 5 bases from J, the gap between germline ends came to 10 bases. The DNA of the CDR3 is TGTGCCAGCAGCGCCCCAGGGGAGACCCAGTACTTC. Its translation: CASSAPGETQYF.

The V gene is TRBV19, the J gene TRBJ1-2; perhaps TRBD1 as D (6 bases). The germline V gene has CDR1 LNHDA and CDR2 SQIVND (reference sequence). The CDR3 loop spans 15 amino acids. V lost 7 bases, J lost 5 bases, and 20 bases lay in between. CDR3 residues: CASNTPALGAYGYTF. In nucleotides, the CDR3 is TGTGCCAGTAACACCCCCGCTTTGGGGGCGTATGGCTACACCTTC. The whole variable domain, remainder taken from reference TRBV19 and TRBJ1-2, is DGGITQSPKYLFRKEGQNVTLSCEQNLNHDAMYWYRQDPGQGLRLIYYSQIVNDFQKGDIAEGYSVSREKKESFPLTVTSAQKNPTAFYLCASNTPALGAYGYTFGSGTRLTVV.

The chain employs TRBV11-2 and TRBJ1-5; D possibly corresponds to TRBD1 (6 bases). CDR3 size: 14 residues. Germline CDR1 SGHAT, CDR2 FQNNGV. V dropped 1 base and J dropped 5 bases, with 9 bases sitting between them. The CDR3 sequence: CASSLGSGDQPQHF. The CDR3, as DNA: TGTGCCAGCAGCTTAGGTTCAGGGGATCAGCCCCAGCATTTT.

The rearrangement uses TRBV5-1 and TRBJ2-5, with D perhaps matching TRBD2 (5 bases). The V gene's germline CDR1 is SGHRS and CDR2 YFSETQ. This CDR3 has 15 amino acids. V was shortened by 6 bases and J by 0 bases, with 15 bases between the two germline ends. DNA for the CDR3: TGCGCCAGCACCCGGGGTATGGGATACCAAGAGACCCAGTACTTC. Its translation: CASTRGMGYQETQYF. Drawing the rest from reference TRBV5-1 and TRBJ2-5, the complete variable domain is KAGVTQTPRYLIKTRGQQVTLSCSPISGHRSVSWYQQTPGQGLQFLFEYFSETQRNKGNFPGRFSGRQFSNSRSEMNVSTLELGDSALYLCASTRGMGYQETQYFGPGTRLLVL.

CDR3 coding DNA: TGTGCCAGCAGTGGCAGGGTTGGCACTGAAGCTTTCTTT. Translation: CASSGRVGTEAFF. The chain is built from TRBV12-3 or TRBV12-4 and TRBJ1-1; TRBD1 might be the D (5 bases). CDR3 size: 13 residues. Trimming stripped 5 bases from V and 4 bases from J, with 11 bases between.

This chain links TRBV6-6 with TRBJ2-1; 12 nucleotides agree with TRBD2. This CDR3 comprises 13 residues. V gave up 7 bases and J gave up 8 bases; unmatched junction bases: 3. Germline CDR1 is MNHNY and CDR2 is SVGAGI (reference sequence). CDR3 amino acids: CASTRTSGDEQFF. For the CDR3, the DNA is TGTGCCAGCACCAGGACTAGCGGGGATGAGCAGTTCTTC.

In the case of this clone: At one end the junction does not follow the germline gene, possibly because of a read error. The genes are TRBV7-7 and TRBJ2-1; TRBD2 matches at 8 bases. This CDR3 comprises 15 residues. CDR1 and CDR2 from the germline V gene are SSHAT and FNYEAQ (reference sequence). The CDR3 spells CASSPNSGVLNEQFF. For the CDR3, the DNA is TGTGCTAGCAGCCCCAATAGCGGGGTCTTGAATGAGCAGTTCTTC.

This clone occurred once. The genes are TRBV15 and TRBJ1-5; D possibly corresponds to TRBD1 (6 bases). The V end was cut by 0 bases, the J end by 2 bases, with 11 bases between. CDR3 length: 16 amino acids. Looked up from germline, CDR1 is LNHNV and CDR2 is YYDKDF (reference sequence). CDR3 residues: CATSRDRPGGNQPQHF. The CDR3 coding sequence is TGTGCCACCAGCAGAGATCGGCCAGGGGGCAATCAGCCCCAGCATTTT.

CDR3 protein: CASSPPNGRATTEQYF. The CDR3, as DNA: TGTGCCAGCTCACCACCAAACGGGAGGGCCACAACCGAGCAGTACTTC. The rearrangement uses TRBV18 and TRBJ2-7; 8 bases agree with TRBD2. The CDR3 extends over 16 amino acids. V shed 0 bases, J shed 6 bases, and the junction held 10 bases outside the gene matches. Germline V gives CDR1 KGHSH, CDR2 LQKENI.

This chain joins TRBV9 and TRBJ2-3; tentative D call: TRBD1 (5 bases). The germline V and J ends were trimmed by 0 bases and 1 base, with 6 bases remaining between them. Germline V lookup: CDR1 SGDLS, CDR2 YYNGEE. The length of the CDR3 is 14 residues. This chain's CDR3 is CASSVGRGTDTQYF. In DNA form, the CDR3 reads TGTGCCAGCAGCGTAGGCAGGGGCACAGATACGCAGTATTTT.